This T cell receptor (beta chain) appears in the sequencing data of a study of cytomegalovirus exposure and HLA in healthy donors. For this clone: Its target is unknown.

The PCR used 60 Vbeta and 13 Jbeta primers. Method: immunoSEQ multiplex PCR; TCRdb's copy keeps in-frame clones and lacks some. The sample yields roughly 180,000 clones, about three quarters seen once. General study results and limits: Under in vitro conditions, a few CMV-associated chains were confirmed as specific for CMV antigens.

This CDR3 spans 16 amino acids. V shed 2 bases, J shed 7 bases, and the junction held 8 bases outside the gene matches. Germline-derived CDR1 and CDR2 are MDHEN and SYDVKM. Sequenced: PBMCs. The source is a woman in her twenties or thirties in good health and CMV-seropositive. The chain uses TRBV28 and TRBJ2-1, with 10 positions matching TRBD2. The CDR3 DNA reads TGTGCCAGCAGTTTAGATCTAGCGGGAGATAAGAATGAGCAGTTCTTC. Translating gives CASSLDLAGDKNEQFF.